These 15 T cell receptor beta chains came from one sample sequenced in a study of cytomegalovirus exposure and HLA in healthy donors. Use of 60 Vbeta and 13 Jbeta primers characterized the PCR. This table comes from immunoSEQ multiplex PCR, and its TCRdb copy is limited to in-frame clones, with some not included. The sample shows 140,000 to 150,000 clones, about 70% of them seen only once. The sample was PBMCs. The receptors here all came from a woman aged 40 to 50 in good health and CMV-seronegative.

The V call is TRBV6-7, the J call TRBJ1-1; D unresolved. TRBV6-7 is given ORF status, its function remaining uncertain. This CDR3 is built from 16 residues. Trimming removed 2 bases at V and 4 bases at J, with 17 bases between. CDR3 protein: CASSYPGRGSSTEAFF. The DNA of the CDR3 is TGTGCCAGCAGTTACCCCGGGAGAGGGTCAAGCACTGAAGCTTTCTTT.

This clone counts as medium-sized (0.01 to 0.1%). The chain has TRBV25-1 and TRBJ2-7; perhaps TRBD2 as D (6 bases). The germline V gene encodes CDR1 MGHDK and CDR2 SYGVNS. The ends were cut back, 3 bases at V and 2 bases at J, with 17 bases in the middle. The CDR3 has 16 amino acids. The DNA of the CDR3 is TGTGCCAGCAGTGATAAGTTCGAACGGGGGACCTACGAGCAGTACTTC. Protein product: CASSDKFERGTYEQYF.

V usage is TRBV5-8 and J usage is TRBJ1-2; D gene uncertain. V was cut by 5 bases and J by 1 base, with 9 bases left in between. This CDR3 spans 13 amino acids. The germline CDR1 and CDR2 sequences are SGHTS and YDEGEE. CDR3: CASRQQNNYGYTF. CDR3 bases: TGTGCCAGCAGACAACAGAATAACTATGGCTACACCTTC.

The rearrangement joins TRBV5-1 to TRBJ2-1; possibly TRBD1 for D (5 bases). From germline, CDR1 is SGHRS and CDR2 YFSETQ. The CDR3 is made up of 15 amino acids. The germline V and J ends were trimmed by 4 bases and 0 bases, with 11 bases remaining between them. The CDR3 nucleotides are TGCGCCAGCAGCCCAGGGAAGAGCTCCTACAATGAGCAGTTCTTC. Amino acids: CASSPGKSSYNEQFF.

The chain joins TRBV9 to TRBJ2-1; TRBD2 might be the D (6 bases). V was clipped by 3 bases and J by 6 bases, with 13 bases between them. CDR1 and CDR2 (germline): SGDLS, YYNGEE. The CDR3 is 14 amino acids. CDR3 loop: CASSARLGGNEQFF. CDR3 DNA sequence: TGTGCCAGCAGCGCGCGACTAGGCGGCAATGAGCAGTTCTTC.

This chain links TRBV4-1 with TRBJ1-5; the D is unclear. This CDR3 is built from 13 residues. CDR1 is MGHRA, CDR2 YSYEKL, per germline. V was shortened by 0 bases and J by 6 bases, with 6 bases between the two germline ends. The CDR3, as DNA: TGCGCCAGCAGCCAAGATCTAAGTCAGCCCCAGCATTTT. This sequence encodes CASSQDLSQPQHF.

The CDR3 here is CASRTGTSASYEQYF. The CDR3 region has the DNA TGTGCCAGTAGAACCGGGACTAGCGCGTCCTACGAGCAGTACTTC. The chain has TRBV19 and TRBJ2-7; 10 nucleotides match TRBD2. CDR1 and CDR2 (germline): LNHDA, SQIVND (reference sequence). J was trimmed by 1 base and V by 6 bases; bases with no gene match: 6. The CDR3 spans 15 residues.

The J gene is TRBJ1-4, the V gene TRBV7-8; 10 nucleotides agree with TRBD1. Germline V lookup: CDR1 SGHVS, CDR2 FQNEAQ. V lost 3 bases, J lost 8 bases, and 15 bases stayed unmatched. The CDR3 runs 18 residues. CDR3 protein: CASSLGGQGQVLREKLFF. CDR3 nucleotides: TGTGCCAGCAGCTTGGGGGGACAGGGGCAGGTTTTAAGAGAAAAACTGTTTTTT.

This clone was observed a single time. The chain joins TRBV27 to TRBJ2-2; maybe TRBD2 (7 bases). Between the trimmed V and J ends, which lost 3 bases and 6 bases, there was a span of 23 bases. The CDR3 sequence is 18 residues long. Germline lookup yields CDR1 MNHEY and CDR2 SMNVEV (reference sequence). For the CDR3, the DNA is TGTGCCAGCAGTTTGCGAACCGGAGCGGGACACATCCCCGGGGAGCTGTTTTTT. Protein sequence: CASSLRTGAGHIPGELFF.

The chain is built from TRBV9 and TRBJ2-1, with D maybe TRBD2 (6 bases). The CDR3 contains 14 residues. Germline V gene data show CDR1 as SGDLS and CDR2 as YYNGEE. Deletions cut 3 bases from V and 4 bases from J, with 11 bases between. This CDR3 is CASSERLEYNEQFF. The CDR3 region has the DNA TGTGCCAGCAGCGAGAGACTAGAGTACAATGAGCAGTTCTTC.

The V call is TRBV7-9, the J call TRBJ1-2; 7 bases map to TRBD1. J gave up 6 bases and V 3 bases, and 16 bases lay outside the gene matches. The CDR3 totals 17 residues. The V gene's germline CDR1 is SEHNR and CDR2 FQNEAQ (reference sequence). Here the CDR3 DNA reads TGTGCCAGCAGCTTGATTATAGCTTCCGGGGACAGCCATGGCTACACCTTC. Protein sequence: CASSLIIASGDSHGYTF.

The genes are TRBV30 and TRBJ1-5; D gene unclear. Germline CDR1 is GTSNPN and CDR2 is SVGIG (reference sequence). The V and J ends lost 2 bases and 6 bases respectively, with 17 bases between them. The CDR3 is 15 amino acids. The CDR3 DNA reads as TGTGCCTGGAGTTTCGCGGGCAGCTGGGGTCAGCCCCAGCATTTT. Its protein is CAWSFAGSWGQPQHF.

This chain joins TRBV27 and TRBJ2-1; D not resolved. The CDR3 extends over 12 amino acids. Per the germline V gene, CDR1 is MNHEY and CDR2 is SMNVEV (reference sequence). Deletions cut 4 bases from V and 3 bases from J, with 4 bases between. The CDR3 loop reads CASSSFYNEQFF. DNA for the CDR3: TGTGCCAGCAGTTCGTTCTACAATGAGCAGTTCTTC.

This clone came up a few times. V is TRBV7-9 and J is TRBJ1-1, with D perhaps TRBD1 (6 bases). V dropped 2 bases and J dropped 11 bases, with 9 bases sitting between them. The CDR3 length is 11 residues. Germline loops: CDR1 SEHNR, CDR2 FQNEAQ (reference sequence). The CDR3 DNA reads TGTGCCAGCAGCTTACAGGGGAAGGCTTTCTTT. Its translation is CASSLQGKAFF.

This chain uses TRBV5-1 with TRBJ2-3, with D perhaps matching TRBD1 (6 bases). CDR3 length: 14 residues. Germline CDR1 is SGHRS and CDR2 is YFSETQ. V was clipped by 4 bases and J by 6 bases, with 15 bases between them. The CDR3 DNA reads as TGCGCCAGCAGCCGGACAGCAACCGATGATACGCAGTATTTT. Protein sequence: CASSRTATDDTQYF.